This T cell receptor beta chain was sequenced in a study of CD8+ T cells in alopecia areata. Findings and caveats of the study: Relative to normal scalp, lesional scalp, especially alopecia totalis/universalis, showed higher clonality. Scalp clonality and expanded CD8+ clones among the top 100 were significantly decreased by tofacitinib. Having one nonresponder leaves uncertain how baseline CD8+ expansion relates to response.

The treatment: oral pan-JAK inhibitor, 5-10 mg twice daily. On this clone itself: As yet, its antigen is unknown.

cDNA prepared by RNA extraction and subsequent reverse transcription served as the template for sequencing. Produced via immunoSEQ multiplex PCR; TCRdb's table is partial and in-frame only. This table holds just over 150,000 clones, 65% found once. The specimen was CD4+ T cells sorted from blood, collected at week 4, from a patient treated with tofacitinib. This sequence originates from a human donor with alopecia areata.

The CDR3 spells CASSSPAWTGRYEQYF. The DNA of the CDR3 is TGTGCCAGCAGTTCCCCAGCCTGGACAGGCCGCTACGAGCAGTACTTC. This chain joins TRBV27 and TRBJ2-7; 7 positions match TRBD1. CDR3 length: 16 residues. Germline V gene data show CDR1 as MNHEY and CDR2 as SMNVEV (reference sequence). V trimming: 4 bases; J trimming: 3 bases; junction bases outside the gene matches: 12.